This T cell receptor beta chain appears in the sequencing data of a study of blood T cell repertoires in COVID-19. About the study: Sites across the United States, Italy and Spain contributed samples from acute and convalescent COVID-19. Sources were T cells, B-cell-depleted T cells, or PBMCs; the material itself was cDNA or gDNA.

Original processing notes: The assay estimated nucleated cells by amplifying reference gene primers. Assay used: immunoSEQ multiplex PCR; TCRdb lists only in-frame clones, some missing. Clone size and the V and J calls come from that table; the DNA yielded D and trimming. The data show tens of thousands of clones, about 80% seen once. This TCR derives from a woman aged 60 to 75 with acute or convalescent COVID-19. Sequenced sample: peripheral blood.

The CDR3 spells CASSPRTGVNEQFF. In nucleotides, the CDR3 is TGCGCCAGCAGCCCCAGGACAGGGGTCAATGAGCAGTTCTTC. The V call is TRBV5-1, the J call TRBJ2-1; 9 bases line up with TRBD1. With V trimmed by 4 bases and J by 6 bases, 5 bases remained unmatched. Germline CDR1 SGHRS, CDR2 YFSETQ. The CDR3 has 14 amino acids. Together with reference TRBV5-1 and TRBJ2-1, the CDR3 gives the full variable domain: KAGVTQTPRYLIKTRGQQVTLSCSPISGHRSVSWYQQTPGQGLQFLFEYFSETQRNKGNFPGRFSGRQFSNSRSEMNVSTLELGDSALYLCASSPRTGVNEQFFGPGTRLTVL.